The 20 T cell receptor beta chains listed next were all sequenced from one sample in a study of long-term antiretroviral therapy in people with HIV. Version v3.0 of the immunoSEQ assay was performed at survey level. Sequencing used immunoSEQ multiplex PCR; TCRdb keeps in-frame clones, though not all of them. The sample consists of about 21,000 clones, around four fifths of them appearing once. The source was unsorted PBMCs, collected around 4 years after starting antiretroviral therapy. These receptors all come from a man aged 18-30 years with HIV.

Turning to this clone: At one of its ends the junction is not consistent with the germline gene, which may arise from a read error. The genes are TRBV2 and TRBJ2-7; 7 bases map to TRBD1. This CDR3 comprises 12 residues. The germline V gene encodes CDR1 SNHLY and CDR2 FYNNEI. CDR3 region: CASCDRAYEQYF. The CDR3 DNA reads TGTGCCAGCTGTGACAGGGCCTACGAGCAGTACTTC.

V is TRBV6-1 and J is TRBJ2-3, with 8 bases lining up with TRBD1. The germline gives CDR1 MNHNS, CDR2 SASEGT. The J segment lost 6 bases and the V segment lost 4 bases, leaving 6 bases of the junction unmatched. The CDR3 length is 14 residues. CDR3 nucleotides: TGTGCCAGCAGTGGAACAGGGGGGAGGGATACGCAGTATTTT. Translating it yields CASSGTGGRDTQYF.

CDR3 protein: CASSLEGAYNEQFF. CDR3 bases: TGTGCCAGCAGCTTGGAGGGGGCGTACAATGAGCAGTTCTTC. This chain uses TRBV5-4 with TRBJ2-1; 7 positions match TRBD1. The J segment lost 4 bases and the V segment lost 0 bases, leaving 1 base of the junction unmatched. There are 14 residues in the CDR3. Germline loops: CDR1 SGHNT, CDR2 YYREEE (reference sequence). The full variable domain, completed using reference TRBV5-4 and TRBJ2-1, is ETGVTQSPTHLIKTRGQQVTLRCSSQSGHNTVSWYQQALGQGPQFIFQYYREEENGRGNFPPRFSGLQFPNYSSELNVNALELDDSALYLCASSLEGAYNEQFFGPGTRLTVL.

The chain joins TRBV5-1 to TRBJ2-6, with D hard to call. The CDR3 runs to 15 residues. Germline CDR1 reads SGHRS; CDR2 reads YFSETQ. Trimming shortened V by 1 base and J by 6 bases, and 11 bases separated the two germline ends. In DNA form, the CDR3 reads TGCGCCAGCAGCTTGTTGGGTGGAGAGGCCAACGTCCTGACTTTC. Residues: CASSLLGGEANVLTF.

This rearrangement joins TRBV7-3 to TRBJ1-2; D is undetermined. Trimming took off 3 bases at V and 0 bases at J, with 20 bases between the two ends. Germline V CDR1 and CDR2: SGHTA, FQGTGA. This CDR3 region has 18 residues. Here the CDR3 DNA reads TGTGCCAGCAGCTTTTCTCCTTTGTTTGAGGCCGCTAACTATGGCTACACCTTC. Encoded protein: CASSFSPLFEAANYGYTF. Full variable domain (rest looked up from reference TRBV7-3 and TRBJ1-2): GAGVSQTPSNKVTEKGKYVELRCDPISGHTALYWYRQSLGQGPEFLIYFQGTGAADDSGLPNDRFFAVRPEGSVSTLKIQRTERGDSAVYLCASSFSPLFEAANYGYTFGSGTRLTVV.

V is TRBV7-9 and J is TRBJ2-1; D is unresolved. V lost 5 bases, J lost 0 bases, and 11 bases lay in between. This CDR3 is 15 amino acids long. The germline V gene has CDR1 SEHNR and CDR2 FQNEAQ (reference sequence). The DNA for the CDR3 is TGTGCCAGCAGCCCAAGGGTTAGCTCCTACAATGAGCAGTTCTTC. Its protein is CASSPRVSSYNEQFF.

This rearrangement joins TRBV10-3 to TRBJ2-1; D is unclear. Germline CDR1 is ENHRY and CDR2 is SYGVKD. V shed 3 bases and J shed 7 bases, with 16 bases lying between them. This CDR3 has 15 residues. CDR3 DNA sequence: TGTGCCATCAGTGAAGCTAGTTCCGCCGTAAATGAGCAGTTCTTC. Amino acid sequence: CAISEASSAVNEQFF.

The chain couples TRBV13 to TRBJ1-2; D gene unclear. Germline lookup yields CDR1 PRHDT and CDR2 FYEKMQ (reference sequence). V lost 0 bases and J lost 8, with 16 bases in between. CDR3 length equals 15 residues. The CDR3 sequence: CASSLGLGGLRGYTF. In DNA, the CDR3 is TGTGCCAGCAGCTTAGGCCTTGGAGGGCTTCGGGGCTACACCTTC.

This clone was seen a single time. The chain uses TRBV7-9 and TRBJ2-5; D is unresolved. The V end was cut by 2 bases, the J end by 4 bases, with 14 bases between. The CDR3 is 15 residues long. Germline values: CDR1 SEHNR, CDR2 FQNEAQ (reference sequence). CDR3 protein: CASSLFAGSGETQYF. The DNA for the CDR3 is TGTGCCAGCAGCTTATTCGCAGGCAGTGGAGAGACCCAGTACTTC.

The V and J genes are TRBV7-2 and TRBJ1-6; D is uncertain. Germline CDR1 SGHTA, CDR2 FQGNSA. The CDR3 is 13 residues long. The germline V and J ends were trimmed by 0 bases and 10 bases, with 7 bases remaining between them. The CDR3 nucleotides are TGTGCCAGCAGCTTAGCGCGGGTCTCACCCCTCCACTTT. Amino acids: CASSLARVSPLHF.

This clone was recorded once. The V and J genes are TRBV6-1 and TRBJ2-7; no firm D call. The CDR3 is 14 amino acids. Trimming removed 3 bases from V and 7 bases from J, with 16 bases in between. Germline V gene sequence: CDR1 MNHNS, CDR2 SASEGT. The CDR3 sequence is CASSDRLGLKEQYV. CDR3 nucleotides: TGTGCCAGCAGTGACCGTCTTGGGTTAAAAGAGCAGTACGTC.

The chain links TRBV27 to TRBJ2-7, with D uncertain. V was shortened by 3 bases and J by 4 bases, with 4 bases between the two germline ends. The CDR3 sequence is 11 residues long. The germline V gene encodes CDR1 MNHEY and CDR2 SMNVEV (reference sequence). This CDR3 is CASSFGYEQYF. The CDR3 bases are TGTGCCAGCAGTTTCGGGTACGAGCAGTACTTC.

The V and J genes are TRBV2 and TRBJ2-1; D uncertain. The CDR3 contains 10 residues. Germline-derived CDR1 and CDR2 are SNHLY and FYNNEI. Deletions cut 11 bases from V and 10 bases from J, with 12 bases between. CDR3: CASALGEQFF. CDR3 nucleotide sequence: TGTGCCTCTGCTCTCGGGGAGCAGTTCTTC.

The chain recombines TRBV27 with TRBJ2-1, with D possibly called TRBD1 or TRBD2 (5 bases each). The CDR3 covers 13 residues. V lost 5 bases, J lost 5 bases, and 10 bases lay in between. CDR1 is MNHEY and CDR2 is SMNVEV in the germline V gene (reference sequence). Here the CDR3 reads CASSPSGHNEQFF. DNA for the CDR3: TGTGCCAGCAGTCCGTCGGGACACAATGAGCAGTTCTTC.

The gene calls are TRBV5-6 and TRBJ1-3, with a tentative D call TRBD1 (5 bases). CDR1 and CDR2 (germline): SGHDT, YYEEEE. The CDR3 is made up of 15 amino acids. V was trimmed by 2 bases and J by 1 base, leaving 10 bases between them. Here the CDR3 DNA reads TGTGCCAGCAGCTTCTACGGGGCGTCTGGAAACACCATATATTTT. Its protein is CASSFYGASGNTIYF.

CDR3 protein: CASSPRQTNTEAFF. Here the CDR3 DNA reads TGTGCCAGCAGCCCCAGACAGACGAACACTGAAGCTTTCTTT. The rearrangement uses TRBV13 and TRBJ1-1; maybe TRBD1 (5 bases). The CDR3 loop spans 14 amino acids. V was clipped by 5 bases and J by 1 base, with 11 bases between them. In germline, CDR1 is PRHDT, CDR2 FYEKMQ (reference sequence).

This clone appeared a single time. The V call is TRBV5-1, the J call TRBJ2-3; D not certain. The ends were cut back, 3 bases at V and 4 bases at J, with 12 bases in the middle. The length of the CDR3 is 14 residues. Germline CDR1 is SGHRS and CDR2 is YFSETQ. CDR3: CASSYPGSADTQYF. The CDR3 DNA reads TGCGCCAGCAGCTATCCGGGCTCCGCAGATACGCAGTATTTT.

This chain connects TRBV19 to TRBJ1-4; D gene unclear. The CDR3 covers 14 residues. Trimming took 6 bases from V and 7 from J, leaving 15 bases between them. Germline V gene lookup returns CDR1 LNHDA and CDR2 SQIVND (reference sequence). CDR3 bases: TGTGCCAGTAGCGAACAAACTGGCAGTGAAAAACTGTTTTTT. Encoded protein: CASSEQTGSEKLFF.

The CDR3: CASSYFRVTSSSPLHF. CDR3 coding DNA: TGTGCCAGCAGTTACTTCAGGGTGACCTCTTCTTCACCCCTCCACTTT. The chain is built from TRBV6-5 and TRBJ1-6; the D gene is possibly TRBD1 (5 bases). This CDR3 has 16 amino acids. The germline V gene has CDR1 MNHEY and CDR2 SVGAGI. Trimming stripped 1 base from V and 9 bases from J, with 16 bases between.

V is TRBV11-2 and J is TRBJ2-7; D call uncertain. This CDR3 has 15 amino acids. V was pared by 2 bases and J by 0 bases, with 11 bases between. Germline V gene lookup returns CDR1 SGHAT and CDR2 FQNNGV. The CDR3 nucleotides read TGTGCCAGCAGCTTAAGGCTAACCAGCTCCTACGAGCAGTACTTC. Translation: CASSLRLTSSYEQYF. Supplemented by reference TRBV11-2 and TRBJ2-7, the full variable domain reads EAGVAQSPRYKIIEKRQSVAFWCNPISGHATLYWYQQILGQGPKLLIQFQNNGVVDDSQLPKDRFSAERLKGVDSTLKIQPAKLEDSAVYLCASSLRLTSSYEQYFGPGTRLTVT.